This T cell receptor beta chain came from a study of radiation and T cells in renal cell carcinoma. Study findings and constraints: No pretreatment tumor biopsies were available for baseline clonotypes. Top tumor clonotypes rose in blood 2 weeks post-radiation, then contracted.

The protocol was immunoSEQ multiplex PCR, while the TCRdb copy is restricted to in-frame clones and leaves out a portion. Among 130,000 or so clones listed, 75% to 90% were seen once. The time point: baseline pretreatment blood. Described treatment: 15 Gy SBRT to primary tumor, nephrectomy 4 weeks later. V was clipped by 1 base and J by 5 bases, with 14 bases between them. The CDR3 is 14 amino acids. The V gene's germline CDR1 is GTSNPN and CDR2 SVGIG (reference sequence). To note about this clone: As yet, its antigen is unknown.

V usage is TRBV30 and J usage is TRBJ1-2; maybe TRBD1 (6 bases). Specimen: blood, collected from a patient whose treatment included radiotherapy and nephrectomy. This clonotype was obtained from a woman between 45 and 65 years old with renal cell carcinoma. The CDR3 DNA sequence: TGTGCCTGGAGTGAAGAGACAGGAAGGTATGGCTACACCTTC. Translated, it gives CAWSEETGRYGYTF.